What follows is one TCR beta chain and its context. What it recognizes is unknown. The sample comes from a study of identical twins. Study results and limitations: Analyses of zero insertions could, in part, be confounded by invariant MAIT and iNKT cells.

TCRdb redid the calling of the 5' RACE reads with MiXCR, one entry per CDR3 protein. The profile shows 500,000 to 700,000 distinct CDR3 sequences, roughly 7.1% of them singletons. The CDR3 length is 16 residues. Trimming at V came to 4 bases and at J to 2 bases, leaving 9 bases not matched to a gene. Germline loops: CDR1 SGHVS, CDR2 FQNEAQ. These same data were also listed under a study on yellow fever vaccine responses in identical twins.

The clonotype was recovered from a woman aged 18-29 years in good health. The chain joins TRBV7-8 to TRBJ2-5; TRBD1 aligns across 8 bases. Sequencing was done on a sample of PBMCs. Here the CDR3 reads CASSSPPRTGQETQYF. In nucleotides, the CDR3 is TGTGCCAGCAGCTCACCCCCAAGGACAGGGCAAGAGACCCAGTACTTC. The whole variable domain, filled in from reference TRBV7-8 and TRBJ2-5, reads GAGVSQSPRYKVAKRGQDVALRCDPISGHVSLFWYQQALGQGPEFLTYFQNEAQLDKSGLPSDRFFAERPEGSVSTLKIQRTQQEDSAVYLCASSSPPRTGQETQYFGPGTRLLVL.